Presented here are 25 T cell receptor beta chains from one specimen sequenced in a study of T cells in Graves' hyperthyroidism and ophthalmopathy. Researchers amplified the TCR beta CDR3 regions from RNA transcripts. First-round RT-PCR targeting the TCR CDR3 was performed with the HTBI primer set. One entry per CDR3 protein results from TCRdb running MiXCR on the multiplex PCR reads. The sample yields fewer than 350,000 distinct CDR3 sequences, around a sixth seen once. The sample taken for sequencing was blood. The receptors were gathered from a woman in her forties or fifties with Graves' hyperthyroidism.

The chain couples TRBV18 to TRBJ2-7; unclear D gene. Trimming removed 6 bases at V and 0 bases at J, with 12 bases between. The CDR3 extends over 14 amino acids. Germline V gene lookup returns CDR1 KGHSH and CDR2 LQKENI. The chain's CDR3 is CASSLESDSYEQYF. For the CDR3, the DNA is TGTGCCAGCTCGCTTGAATCTGACTCCTACGAGCAGTACTTC. Filled out from reference TRBV18 and TRBJ2-7, the complete variable domain reads NAGVMQNPRHLVRRRGQEARLRCSPMKGHSHVYWYRQLPEEGLKFMVYLQKENIIDESGMPKERFSAEFPKEGPSILRIQQVVRGDSAAYFCASSLESDSYEQYFGPGTRLTVT.

The CDR3, as DNA: TGTGCCAGCGGCGCCCTGACAGGACCTTTCGGCTACACCTTC. It yields the protein CASGALTGPFGYTF. V and J are TRBV6-1 and TRBJ1-2; TRBD1 might be the D (6 bases). CDR1 is MNHNS and CDR2 is SASEGT in the germline V gene. The CDR3 runs to 14 residues. V was pared by 8 bases and J by 8 bases, with 21 bases between.

This chain uses TRBV6-6 with TRBJ1-1; D is ambiguous. CDR3 length equals 13 residues. Germline V gene data show CDR1 as MNHNY and CDR2 as SVGAGI (reference sequence). Trimming removed 0 bases at V and 8 bases at J, with 10 bases between. As DNA, the CDR3 is TGTGCCAGCAGTTACTCGAATCGGGGAGAAGCTTTCTTT. Translated: CASSYSNRGEAFF.

J is TRBJ1-1 and V is TRBV7-9, with a tentative D call TRBD1 (5 bases). CDR1 is SEHNR and CDR2 is FQNEAQ in the germline V gene (reference sequence). V gave up 5 bases and J gave up 7 bases, with 8 bases separating them. This CDR3 is built from 11 residues. The CDR3, as DNA: TGTGCCAGCAGCCTACAGGTTGAAGCTTTCTTT. This translates into CASSLQVEAFF.

This clonotype was seen many times. The rearrangement joins TRBV2 to TRBJ1-1, with D possibly TRBD1 on 6 matching bases. Germline V CDR1 and CDR2: SNHLY, FYNNEI. The CDR3 covers 12 residues. V lost 6 bases and J 4 bases, leaving 9 bases between the germline ends. The chain's CDR3 is CASSGGLTEAFF. CDR3 sequence (DNA): TGTGCCAGCAGCGGGGGGCTCACTGAAGCTTTCTTT.

On this clonotype itself: This clone may be a read error of a much larger clone one base away. This chain uses TRBV29-1 with TRBJ2-7, with D unclear. The germline gives CDR1 SQVTM, CDR2 ANQGSEA. This CDR3 has 12 amino acids. The V gene lost 4 bases and the J gene lost 4 bases, with 11 bases spanning the gap. The CDR3 spells CSVVSRPYEQYF. The CDR3 DNA is TGCAGCGTTGTGAGCAGACCGTACGAGCAGTACTTC.

With regard to this clonotype: It may be a read error: a sequence one base away is much more abundant. The chain has TRBV5-1 and TRBJ2-7; 8 bases align to TRBD1. The V segment lost 0 bases and the J segment 4 bases; nucleotides outside the gene matches: 6. The CDR3 contains 15 residues. Germline CDR1 is SGHRS and CDR2 is YFSETQ. CDR3: CASSLEAGGMYEQYF. In DNA, the CDR3 is TGCGCCAGCAGCTTGGAAGCAGGGGGCATGTACGAGCAGTACTTC.

The table lists this clonotype with a few counts. The chain links TRBV12-3 or TRBV12-4 to TRBJ2-7; no clear D. The CDR3 is 13 amino acids. V gave up 6 bases and J gave up 1 base, with 10 bases separating them. CDR3 region: CASSPEVSYEQYF. In nucleotides, the CDR3 is TGTGCCAGCAGCCCCGAGGTGTCCTACGAGCAGTACTTC.

The V and J genes are TRBV4-1 and TRBJ2-6; D gene uncertain. The CDR3 sequence is 16 residues long. V lost 1 base, J lost 2 bases, and 9 bases lay in between. From germline, CDR1 is MGHRA and CDR2 YSYEKL. CDR3 DNA: TGCGCCAGCAGCCAAGTCAACAGCCCTGGGGCCAACGTCCTGACTTTC. Protein sequence: CASSQVNSPGANVLTF.

This clonotype was counted ten times or more. The chain employs TRBV11-2 and TRBJ2-1; tentative D call: TRBD2 (6 bases). Germline-derived CDR1 and CDR2 are SGHAT and FQNNGV. This CDR3 is built from 15 residues. V lost 2 bases and J lost 7, with 15 bases in between. CDR3 region: CASSLLVGGRNEQFF. The CDR3 DNA reads TGTGCCAGCAGCTTACTGGTGGGAGGTCGAAATGAGCAGTTCTTC. Looking up the rest from reference TRBV11-2 and TRBJ2-1 gives the full variable domain: EAGVAQSPRYKIIEKRQSVAFWCNPISGHATLYWYQQILGQGPKLLIQFQNNGVVDDSQLPKDRFSAERLKGVDSTLKIQPAKLEDSAVYLCASSLLVGGRNEQFFGPGTRLTVL.

This clonotype was recorded many times. This chain's CDR3 is CASSPGGPNTGELFF. As DNA, the CDR3 is TGTGCCAGCAGCCCTGGCGGGCCGAACACCGGGGAGCTGTTTTTT. The chain has TRBV7-3 and TRBJ2-2; TRBD2 might be the D (5 bases). The CDR3 totals 15 residues. Looked up from germline, CDR1 is SGHTA and CDR2 is FQGTGA. V shed 5 bases and J shed 0 bases, with 10 bases lying between them.

On this clonotype: Being one base from a much bigger clone, this may be a read error. CDR3 in amino acids: CAWKASGSYEQYV. The DNA of the CDR3 is TGTGCCTGGAAGGCTAGCGGTTCCTACGAGCAGTACGTC. This chain uses TRBV30 with TRBJ2-7, with 7 bases fitting TRBD2. Germline V gene lookup returns CDR1 GTSNPN and CDR2 SVGIG (reference sequence). This CDR3 comprises 13 residues. The V segment lost 4 bases and the J segment 1 base; nucleotides outside the gene matches: 4.

This chain connects TRBV5-1 to TRBJ2-5; D gene ambiguous. The better agreement between TRBJ2-1 and the DNA end casts doubt on the J call. In germline, CDR1 is SGHRS, CDR2 YFSETQ. The CDR3 loop spans 14 amino acids. CDR3 bases: TGCGCCAGCAGCTTTACGAGACCTCAAGAGACCCAGTTCTTC. Amino acids: CASSFTRPQETQFF.

The chain employs TRBV20-1 and TRBJ1-1, with D possibly being TRBD1 (5 bases). V was pared by 6 bases and J by 1 base, with 15 bases between. This CDR3 contains 14 residues. Germline V gene sequence: CDR1 DFQATT, CDR2 SNEGSKA (reference sequence). This chain's CDR3 is CSAPRGGGNTEAFF. CDR3 nucleotides: TGCAGTGCCCCTCGGGGGGGGGGGAACACTGAAGCTTTCTTT.

This clonotype was found a few times. The rearrangement links TRBV6-1 to TRBJ2-3; 8 bases fit TRBD2. Trimming removed 4 bases from V and 2 bases from J; junction bases left unmatched: 8. From germline, CDR1 is MNHNS and CDR2 SASEGT. This CDR3 has 16 residues. As DNA, the CDR3 is TGTGCCAGCAGTGGAGCTCGCGGGGGGCTCACAGATACGCAGTATTTT. Protein: CASSGARGGLTDTQYF.

This rearrangement joins TRBV6-2 or TRBV6-3 to TRBJ2-6; 11 bases are shared with TRBD2. Trimming at V came to 6 bases and at J to 4 bases, leaving 8 bases not matched to a gene. The germline gives CDR1 MNHEY, CDR2 SVGEGT. The CDR3 is 17 amino acids. The DNA for the CDR3 is TGTGCCAGCAGCCAGGGACTAGCGGTGTACGGGGCCAACGTCCTGACTTTC. Translating it yields CASSQGLAVYGANVLTF.

This clonotype was seen more than once but under ten times. The chain carries TRBV3-1 and TRBJ2-7, with D perhaps matching TRBD1 or TRBD2 (5 bases each). Germline-derived CDR1 and CDR2 are LGHDT and YNNKEL (reference sequence). Trimming pared 2 bases from V and 1 base from J, leaving 9 bases between. The CDR3 consists of 14 residues. The CDR3 DNA sequence: TGTGCCAGCAGCCAAAGAGGGGCTTCCTACGAGCAGTACTTC. As protein: CASSQRGASYEQYF.

In this sample, this clonotype turned up many times. This chain links TRBV6-1 with TRBJ2-1; TRBD1 is a possible D gene (5 bases). The CDR3 is made up of 15 amino acids. Deletions cut 4 bases from V and 4 bases from J, with 14 bases between. CDR1 is MNHNS and CDR2 is SASEGT in the germline V gene. The CDR3 DNA sequence: TGTGCCAGCAGTGTAGACCAAGGGGATTACAATGAGCAGTTCTTC. Residues: CASSVDQGDYNEQFF.

The CDR3 spells CASSFPGLAGKQFF. The CDR3 DNA is TGTGCCAGCAGCTTCCCGGGACTAGCGGGTAAGCAGTTCTTC. The chain couples TRBV7-2 to TRBJ2-1; TRBD2 matches at 12 bases. CDR1 SGHTA and CDR2 FQGNSA come from the germline V gene. CDR3 length: 14 residues. V was clipped by 3 bases and J by 11 bases; unmatched bases: 5.

V usage is TRBV20-1 and J usage is TRBJ2-1, with TRBD2 matching 12 bases. J gave up 4 bases and V 5 bases, and 12 bases lay outside the gene matches. The CDR3 totals 17 residues. Germline V gene sequence: CDR1 DFQATT, CDR2 SNEGSKA (reference sequence). The CDR3 region is CSAATSGGNLLYNEQFF. The CDR3 nucleotides are TGCAGTGCTGCTACTAGCGGGGGGAATCTTCTTTACAATGAGCAGTTCTTC.

This clonotype has just a few counts. The chain joins TRBV7-6 to TRBJ2-7; 9 nucleotides agree with TRBD1. Trimming cost V 1 base and J 6 bases; bases outside gene matches: 7. The CDR3 contains 15 residues. CDR1 is SGHVS, CDR2 FNYEAQ, per germline. The CDR3 reads CASSLVPDRGAEQYF. As DNA, the CDR3 is TGTGCCAGCAGCTTAGTCCCGGACAGGGGAGCCGAGCAGTACTTC.

This clonotype was observed many times. The CDR3 sequence: CASSLVAEGNEQFF. The CDR3 region has the DNA TGTGCCAGCAGCTTAGTTGCGGAGGGGAATGAGCAGTTCTTC. V usage is TRBV11-2 and J usage is TRBJ2-1; D is possibly TRBD2 (6 bases). Trimming cost V 1 base and J 7 bases, with 11 bases left between them. Germline CDR1 SGHAT, CDR2 FQNNGV. This CDR3 contains 14 residues. Variable domain in full (rest from reference TRBV11-2 and TRBJ2-1): EAGVAQSPRYKIIEKRQSVAFWCNPISGHATLYWYQQILGQGPKLLIQFQNNGVVDDSQLPKDRFSAERLKGVDSTLKIQPAKLEDSAVYLCASSLVAEGNEQFFGPGTRLTVL.

The chain is built from TRBV20-1 and TRBJ2-7, with D possibly TRBD2 on 7 matching bases. Germline V gene sequence: CDR1 DFQATT, CDR2 SNEGSKA (reference sequence). The CDR3 spans 12 residues. V was cut by 3 bases and J by 5 bases, with 11 bases left in between. This CDR3 is CSASPGGHEQYF. The CDR3 nucleotides are TGCAGTGCTAGCCCGGGGGGCCACGAGCAGTACTTC.

This clonotype was counted between two and nine times. The chain has TRBV7-3 and TRBJ2-1; no reliable D call. Germline lookup yields CDR1 SGHTA and CDR2 FQGTGA. The CDR3 totals 13 residues. V was shortened by 2 bases and J by 4 bases, with 6 bases between the two germline ends. As DNA, the CDR3 is TGTGCCAGCAGCTTATCAGTATACAATGAGCAGTTCTTC. Translating it yields CASSLSVYNEQFF.

The V and J genes are TRBV5-1 and TRBJ1-2; no definite D call. The CDR3 runs 13 residues. Per the germline V gene, CDR1 is SGHRS and CDR2 is YFSETQ. V lost 4 bases, J lost 2 bases, and 9 bases lay in between. Written as DNA, the CDR3 is TGCGCCAGCAGCCCGGAGGTAAACTATGGCTACACCTTC. The encoded protein is CASSPEVNYGYTF.